These 21 T cell receptor beta chains came from one sample sequenced in a study of T cells in Graves' hyperthyroidism and ophthalmopathy. The investigators amplified TCR beta CDR3 regions from RNA transcripts. The HTBI primer set served for first-round RT-PCR of the TCR CDR3. Each CDR3 protein is one row after TCRdb ran MiXCR on the multiplex PCR reads. The repertoire holds a few hundred thousand distinct CDR3 sequences, with 15% to 20% as singletons. Sample: blood. The receptor source for this set is a woman younger than 35 with Graves' hyperthyroidism.

This clonotype turned up a few times. J is TRBJ2-2 and V is TRBV4-2; a weak D match, TRBD2 (5 bases). Germline CDR1 and CDR2: LGHNA and YNFKEQ. The CDR3 has 14 amino acids. V was shortened by 4 bases and J by 6 bases, with 12 bases between the two germline ends. Here the CDR3 reads CASSLSSHAGELFF. CDR3 bases: TGTGCCAGCAGCCTGTCTAGCCATGCCGGGGAGCTGTTTTTT.

The CDR3 loop is CASSQVSGTEAFF. CDR3 DNA sequence: TGCGCCAGCAGCCAAGTATCGGGCACTGAAGCTTTCTTT. This sequence joins TRBV4-1 and TRBJ1-1; D not resolved. Germline CDR1 reads MGHRA; CDR2 reads YSYEKL. This CDR3 spans 13 amino acids. Trimming removed 1 base from V and 4 bases from J, with 7 bases in between.

In its sample, this clonotype was seen many times. V usage is TRBV15 and J usage is TRBJ2-5; D tentatively fits TRBD1 or TRBD2 (5 bases each). V lost 1 base and J 3 bases, leaving 12 bases between the germline ends. This CDR3 has 15 residues. Looked up from germline, CDR1 is LNHNV and CDR2 is YYDKDF (reference sequence). The CDR3 nucleotides are TGTGCCACCAGCAGAGGACAGAGGGGAAAAGAGACCCAGTACTTC. Translating gives CATSRGQRGKETQYF.

This clonotype was detected many times. The chain has TRBV7-9 and TRBJ2-2, with a tentative D call TRBD2 (6 bases). Trimming removed 5 bases from V and 4 bases from J, with 11 bases in between. Germline CDR1 and CDR2: SEHNR and FQNEAQ (reference sequence). The CDR3 covers 14 residues. The CDR3 DNA follows: TGTGCCAGCAGCCCCGGGGACTTCACCGGGGAGCTGTTTTTT. Residues: CASSPGDFTGELFF.

This chain uses TRBV4-2 with TRBJ1-2; a weak D match, TRBD1 (5 bases). Germline assignment: CDR1 LGHNA and CDR2 YNFKEQ. This CDR3 region has 16 residues. The ends were cut back, 0 bases at V and 0 bases at J, with 11 bases in the middle. CDR3 sequence reads: CASSQDLTVANYGYTF. CDR3 sequence (DNA): TGTGCCAGCAGCCAAGACCTGACAGTAGCTAACTATGGCTACACCTTC.

Many counts were recorded for this clonotype. This chain links TRBV27 with TRBJ1-5; D unclear. The CDR3 has 14 residues. Germline V gene sequence: CDR1 MNHEY, CDR2 SMNVEV (reference sequence). The V and J ends lost 8 bases and 7 bases respectively, with 18 bases between them. The CDR3 coding sequence is TGTGCCAGCCGATACACCTTAGGTGGGCAGCCCCAGCATTTT. Amino acid sequence: CASRYTLGGQPQHF.

As concerns this clonotype: This may stem from a read error, because a much larger clone lies one nucleotide away. The chain recombines TRBV5-6 with TRBJ1-5; D is unresolved. Germline V gene lookup returns CDR1 SGHDT and CDR2 YYEEEE. The CDR3 contains 14 residues. CDR3 amino acids: CASSLVGLSQPQRF. The CDR3 DNA reads as TGTGCCAGCAGCTTGGTGGGGTTGAGTCAGCCCCAGCGTTTT.

This clonotype was detected ten times or more. The chain links TRBV12-3 or TRBV12-4 to TRBJ1-1; 10 positions match TRBD1. This CDR3 contains 14 residues. Trimming took 3 bases from V and 5 from J; bases not matched to a gene: 3. The CDR3 DNA reads TGTGCCAGCAGTTTGGACAGGGGGAGGACTGAAGCTTTCTTT. This encodes CASSLDRGRTEAFF.

V is TRBV20-1 and J is TRBJ1-6, with a weak D call TRBD1 (6 bases). V was pared by 6 bases and J by 6 bases, with 18 bases between. The germline CDR1 and CDR2 sequences are DFQATT and SNEGSKA (reference sequence). CDR3 size: 15 residues. DNA of the CDR3: TGCAGTGCCCCTTTCCTCGGGACACTTAATTCACCCCTCCACTTT. Translating it yields CSAPFLGTLNSPLHF.

This clonotype was counted at least ten times. The rearrangement uses TRBV4-2 and TRBJ1-1; D remains ambiguous. This CDR3 is built from 12 residues. The ends were cut back, 8 bases at V and 1 base at J, with 8 bases in the middle. From germline, CDR1 is LGHNA and CDR2 YNFKEQ. CDR3 loop: CASSVTNTEAFF. For the CDR3, the DNA is TGTGCCAGCTCTGTAACGAACACTGAAGCTTTCTTT.

There are many counts of this clonotype. The chain has TRBV6-1 and TRBJ2-5, with D possibly being TRBD1 (5 bases). This CDR3 is built from 14 residues. Germline CDR1 MNHNS, CDR2 SASEGT. V was cut by 6 bases and J by 0 bases, with 11 bases left in between. CDR3 protein: CASRGDSYQETQYF. The CDR3 DNA is TGTGCCAGCAGAGGTGACAGCTACCAAGAGACCCAGTACTTC.

This clonotype was counted at least ten times. The CDR3 DNA is TGTGCCTGGAGCAACAGTCCGTACGAGCAGTACTTC. It is translated as CAWSNSPYEQYF. The V call is TRBV30, the J call TRBJ2-7; D unclear. Germline CDR1 and CDR2: GTSNPN and SVGIG (reference sequence). This CDR3 is 12 amino acids long. The V gene lost 3 bases and the J gene lost 4 bases, with 10 bases spanning the gap.

The table lists this clonotype with many counts. Mismatch with germline at one junction end may stem from a read error. J is TRBJ1-2 and V is TRBV12-3 or TRBV12-4; 9 bases align to TRBD1. This CDR3 region has 13 residues. CDR3 nucleotide sequence: TGTGCCAGCAGTCCCCGGGACAGGGACAAAATTGGCTTC. Amino acid sequence: CASSPRDRDKIGF.

This clonotype has ten or more counts. This rearrangement joins TRBV3-1 to TRBJ2-7; D is unclear. Looked up from germline, CDR1 is LGHDT and CDR2 is YNNKEL (reference sequence). The V and J ends lost 0 bases and 2 bases respectively, with 11 bases between them. The CDR3 sequence is 15 residues long. The CDR3 reads CASSQEGKDAYEQYF. Here the CDR3 DNA reads TGTGCCAGCAGCCAAGAAGGAAAGGATGCCTACGAGCAGTACTTC.

This clonotype appeared many times. CDR3 residues: CATSRDLVGMETQYF. In DNA, the CDR3 is TGTGCCACCAGCAGAGATCTGGTAGGGATGGAGACCCAGTACTTC. The genes are TRBV15 and TRBJ2-5; D is uncertain. The V end lost 0 bases, the J end lost 5 bases, and 13 bases lay between the germline ends. This CDR3 has 15 residues. Germline V gene sequence: CDR1 LNHNV, CDR2 YYDKDF (reference sequence).

This chain connects TRBV7-8 to TRBJ2-2; 7 bases match TRBD2. V lost 1 base, J lost 6 bases, and 14 bases stayed unmatched. Germline-derived CDR1 and CDR2 are SGHVS and FQNEAQ. This CDR3 has 18 amino acids. CDR3 DNA sequence: TGTGCCAGCAGCTTAGTCGCCAGTGTGGGAGGGCTTTCCGGGGAGCTGTTTTTT. It codes for CASSLVASVGGLSGELFF.

This clonotype was recorded a few times. The chain uses TRBV12-3 or TRBV12-4 and TRBJ1-6; unclear D gene. Between the trimmed V and J ends, which lost 8 bases and 5 bases, there was a span of 16 bases. The CDR3 loop spans 15 amino acids. The CDR3 DNA reads as TGTGCCAGCCAGACCCGGCGGCAGGATAATTCACCCCTCCACTTT. It specifies CASQTRRQDNSPLHF.

The chain combines TRBV7-2 with TRBJ1-2; D possibly corresponds to TRBD1 (5 bases). Trimming shortened V by 7 bases and J by 8 bases, and 14 bases separated the two germline ends. The germline CDR1 and CDR2 sequences are SGHTA and FQGNSA. The CDR3 has 12 amino acids. CDR3 residues: CASTLWGKGYTF. The CDR3, as DNA: TGTGCCAGCACCCTTTGGGGGAAGGGCTACACCTTC.

The chain joins TRBV6-1 to TRBJ1-1, with TRBD1 matching over 7 bases. The V and J ends lost 4 bases and 10 bases, in that order; junction bases with no gene match: 9. This CDR3 has 13 residues. Per the germline V gene, CDR1 is MNHNS and CDR2 is SASEGT. CDR3 DNA: TGTGCCAGCAGTGTGCCGGGACAGCGGGGAGCTTTCTTT. Its translation is CASSVPGQRGAFF.

The chain uses TRBV6-2 or TRBV6-3 and TRBJ1-2, with D possibly TRBD1 on 6 matching bases. Germline V gene data show CDR1 as MNHEY and CDR2 as SVGEGT. The CDR3 spans 15 residues. V was pared by 6 bases and J by 8 bases, with 22 bases between. CDR3 coding DNA: TGTGCCAGCAGCTACCAAACAGGGCCGTCGGGGGGCTACACCTTC. Translation: CASSYQTGPSGGYTF.

The table lists this clonotype with many counts. The J gene is TRBJ1-2, the V gene TRBV29-1; D is ambiguous. Trimming cost V 3 bases and J 4 bases, with 6 bases left between them. This CDR3 contains 11 residues. Germline V gives CDR1 SQVTM, CDR2 ANQGSEA. The CDR3 region is CSVERLYGYTF. CDR3 bases: TGCAGCGTTGAGAGGCTCTATGGCTACACCTTC.